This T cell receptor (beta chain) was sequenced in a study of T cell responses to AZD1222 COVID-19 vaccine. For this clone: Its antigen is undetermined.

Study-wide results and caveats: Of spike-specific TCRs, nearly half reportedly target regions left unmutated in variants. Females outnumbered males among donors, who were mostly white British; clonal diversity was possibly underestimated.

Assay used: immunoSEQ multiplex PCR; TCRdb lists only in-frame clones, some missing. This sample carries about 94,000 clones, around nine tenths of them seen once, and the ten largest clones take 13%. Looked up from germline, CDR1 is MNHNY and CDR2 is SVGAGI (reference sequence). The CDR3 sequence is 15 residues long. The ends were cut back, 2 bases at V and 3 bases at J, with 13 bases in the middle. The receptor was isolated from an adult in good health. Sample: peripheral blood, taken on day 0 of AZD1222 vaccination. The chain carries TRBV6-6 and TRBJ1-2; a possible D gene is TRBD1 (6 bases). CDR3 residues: CASSYLGGLDYGYTF. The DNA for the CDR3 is TGTGCCAGCAGTTACCTGGGGGGGCTGGACTATGGCTACACCTTC.